The present T cell receptor beta chain was sequenced within a study of breast tumors, draining lymph nodes, adjacent tissues. Findings and limits, study-wide: Tumor TCR diversity was below lymph nodes but above nontumor tissue. Findings are consistent with lymph node origin and intratumoral expansion of most tumor T cells. Tumor T cell lymph node origin was a supported hypothesis, not proven.

A single record per CDR3 protein comes from TCRdb applying MiXCR to the multiplex PCR reads. The repertoire includes 150,000 to 200,000 distinct CDR3 sequences, approximately 33% of them detected once, and 3.8% sits in the top ten. This clonotype has ten or more counts. Its antigen is currently unknown. Trimming took off 3 bases at V and 0 bases at J, with 13 bases between the two ends. The CDR3 loop spans 15 amino acids. CDR1 and CDR2 (germline): SGDLS, YYNGEE. Breast cancer patients provided tissue from their axillary draining lymph nodes. Sequencing was performed on axillary lymph node tissue. This receptor was obtained from a female donor with breast cancer. Some clones in this sample may be carry-over from other donors' samples. The gene calls are TRBV9 and TRBJ2-7, with D possibly being TRBD1 (6 bases). In DNA form, the CDR3 reads TGTGCCAGCAGCGCCGAGTCGGGACACTCCTACGAGCAGTACTTC. Protein sequence: CASSAESGHSYEQYF.